These 5 T cell receptor beta chains share one sample of origin, sequenced in a study of graft-versus-host responses after intestinal transplantation. The data were produced by immunoSEQ multiplex PCR, yet TCRdb's version contains in-frame clones alone and is incomplete. The table shows 99,000 or so clones, with under 95% occurring only once. No antigen has been assigned to these receptors. Source: unstimulated CD8+ T cells sorted from spleen or lymph node cells, taken before transplant. These receptors were collected from a human donor who was the organ donor for an intestinal transplant.

The chain carries TRBV5-6 and TRBJ2-5; 7 bases are a match to TRBD1. Unmatched junction bases numbered 6, after V lost 0 bases and J lost 4 bases. Germline V gene lookup returns CDR1 SGHDT and CDR2 YYEEEE. The length of the CDR3 is 15 residues. The CDR3 is CASSLGRGPRETQYF. The CDR3 nucleotides are TGTGCCAGCAGCTTGGGTAGGGGGCCTCGAGAGACCCAGTACTTC.

The chain combines TRBV5-1 with TRBJ2-2; 13 nucleotides match TRBD2. Per germline, CDR1 SGHRS and CDR2 YFSETQ. Unmatched junction bases numbered 10, after V lost 4 bases and J lost 7 bases. There are 17 residues in the CDR3. In DNA form, the CDR3 reads TGCGCCAGCAGCATACTAGCGGGGGGGCCAGTCATCGGGGAGCTGTTTTTT. It encodes CASSILAGGPVIGELFF. The whole variable domain, filled in from reference TRBV5-1 and TRBJ2-2, reads KAGVTQTPRYLIKTRGQQVTLSCSPISGHRSVSWYQQTPGQGLQFLFEYFSETQRNKGNFPGRFSGRQFSNSRSEMNVSTLELGDSALYLCASSILAGGPVIGELFFGEGSRLTVL.

The genes are TRBV10-1 and TRBJ2-1; TRBD1 is a possible D gene (6 bases). This CDR3 contains 15 residues. CDR1 and CDR2 (germline): WNHNN, SYGVQD (reference sequence). Trimming took off 2 bases at V and 8 bases at J, with 16 bases between the two ends. CDR3 region: CASSERMRGKDEQFF. CDR3 bases: TGCGCCAGCAGTGAGAGGATGAGGGGGAAGGATGAGCAGTTCTTC.

The chain couples TRBV27 to TRBJ2-3, with a tentative D call TRBD2 (6 bases). The CDR3 runs 15 residues. The ends were cut back, 3 bases at V and 1 base at J, with 11 bases in the middle. Germline-derived CDR1 and CDR2 are MNHEY and SMNVEV (reference sequence). DNA of the CDR3: TGTGCCAGCAGTTTGAGCCCTAGCGGCACAGATACGCAGTATTTT. As protein: CASSLSPSGTDTQYF.

The J gene is TRBJ2-7, the V gene TRBV28; 7 nucleotides agree with TRBD1. Germline V CDR1 and CDR2: MDHEN, SYDVKM. The CDR3 runs to 12 residues. The V and J ends lost 6 bases and 5 bases, in that order; junction bases with no gene match: 4. CDR3 sequence (DNA): TGTGCCAGCAGAAGGGGGCGACACGAGCAGTACTTC. Its translation is CASRRGRHEQYF.